These T cell receptor beta chains were read from a single sample in a study of CD8 T cells in Susac syndrome. TCRdb itself ran the immunoSEQ multiplex PCR reads through MiXCR, one entry per CDR3 protein. The table has 130,000 or so distinct CDR3 sequences, approximately 89% seen once. The sequenced sample consisted of CD8+ T cells from PBMCs. The receptors here all came from a human donor with multiple sclerosis. The CDR3 runs from the conserved cysteine through the conserved F or W. D genes are given only for firm matches. Part of the rows lack a size; the others show once, few, many or a class for expanded clones.

CDR3aa: CASSQANRPHEQYF
CDR3nt: TGTGCCAGCAGCCAAGCTAACAGGCCCCACGAGCAGTACTTC
d_gene: -
v_gene: TRBV14
j_gene: TRBJ2-7
abundance: -

CDR3aa: CSAAGTANTGELFF
CDR3nt: TGCAGCGCCGCCGGAACAGCGAACACCGGGGAGCTGTTTTTT
d_gene: -
v_gene: TRBV29-1
j_gene: TRBJ2-2
abundance: -

CDR3aa: CASSQEMKTEAFF
CDR3nt: TGCGCCAGCAGCCAAGAGATGAAAACTGAAGCTTTCTTT
d_gene: -
v_gene: TRBV4-3
j_gene: TRBJ1-1
abundance: -

CDR3aa: CATYTGNEQFF
CDR3nt: TGTGCCACCTACACGGGGAATGAGCAGTTCTTC
d_gene: -
v_gene: TRBV19
j_gene: TRBJ2-1
abundance: -

CDR3aa: CASSRQPPRVTF
CDR3nt: TGTGCCAGCAGCCGACAGCCGCCTAGGGTCACCTTC
d_gene: -
v_gene: TRBV12-3/TRBV12-4
j_gene: TRBJ1-2
abundance: -

CDR3aa: CSVGTGVLEGGYTF
CDR3nt: TGCAGCGTTGGGACAGGAGTCTTGGAGGGGGGCTACACCTTC
d_gene: TRBD1
v_gene: TRBV29-1
j_gene: TRBJ1-2
abundance: -

CDR3aa: CASTLGPNEETQYF
CDR3nt: TGTGCCAGCACTCTAGGACCCAATGAAGAGACCCAGTACTTC
d_gene: -
v_gene: TRBV7-8
j_gene: TRBJ2-5
abundance: -

CDR3aa: CASSDGFPPTYNEQFF
CDR3nt: TGCGCCAGCTCCGACGGCTTCCCACCAACCTACAATGAGCAGTTCTTC
d_gene: -
v_gene: TRBV4-1
j_gene: TRBJ2-1
abundance: -

CDR3aa: CASSFRDRFYNEQFF
CDR3nt: TGTGCCAGCAGTTTCCGGGACAGATTTTACAATGAGCAGTTCTTC
d_gene: TRBD1
v_gene: TRBV27
j_gene: TRBJ2-1
abundance: -

CDR3aa: CSAHSWAGEQYF
CDR3nt: TGCAGCGCGCATTCTTGGGCCGGGGAGCAGTACTTC
d_gene: -
v_gene: TRBV29-1
j_gene: TRBJ2-7
abundance: -

CDR3aa: CASSLRRYEQYF
CDR3nt: TGTGCCAGCAGCTTAAGGCGTTACGAGCAGTACTTC
d_gene: -
v_gene: TRBV7-8
j_gene: TRBJ2-7
abundance: -

CDR3aa: CASEPVGLAGGPDNEQFF
CDR3nt: TGTGCCAGCGAACCCGTTGGGCTAGCGGGAGGGCCCGACAATGAGCAGTTCTTC
d_gene: TRBD2
v_gene: TRBV27
j_gene: TRBJ2-1
abundance: -

CDR3aa: CASSFRAPHGYTF
CDR3nt: TGTGCCAGCAGTTTTCGGGCACCCCATGGCTACACCTTC
d_gene: -
v_gene: TRBV12-3/TRBV12-4
j_gene: TRBJ1-2
abundance: -

CDR3aa: CASRAQDEAFF
CDR3nt: TGTGCCAGCAGGGCCCAGGATGAAGCTTTCTTT
d_gene: -
v_gene: TRBV13
j_gene: TRBJ1-1
abundance: -

CDR3aa: CATSSGRMDTQYF
CDR3nt: TGTGCCACCTCTAGCGGGAGGATGGATACGCAGTATTTT
d_gene: TRBD2
v_gene: TRBV12-3/TRBV12-4
j_gene: TRBJ2-3
abundance: -

CDR3aa: CASSLVETGNGYTF
CDR3nt: TGTGCCAGCAGCTTAGTGGAGACAGGGAATGGCTACACCTTC
d_gene: TRBD1
v_gene: TRBV7-9
j_gene: TRBJ1-2
abundance: -

CDR3aa: CASSSDNTPEAFF
CDR3nt: TGTGCCAGCAGCTCGGACAATACCCCTGAAGCTTTCTTT
d_gene: -
v_gene: TRBV7-2
j_gene: TRBJ1-1
abundance: -

CDR3aa: CASSLDPARQQFF
CDR3nt: TGTGCCAGCAGTCTGGACCCGGCGCGGCAGCAGTTCTTC
d_gene: -
v_gene: TRBV27
j_gene: TRBJ2-1
abundance: once

CDR3aa: CASSSIAGEPEQYF
CDR3nt: TGTGCCAGCTCCTCCATAGCGGGAGAGCCCGAGCAGTACTTC
d_gene: TRBD2
v_gene: TRBV12-3/TRBV12-4
j_gene: TRBJ2-7
abundance: -

CDR3aa: CATSRAGTLYEQYF
CDR3nt: TGTGCCACCAGCAGAGCCGGGACCCTCTACGAGCAGTACTTC
d_gene: -
v_gene: TRBV15
j_gene: TRBJ2-7
abundance: -

CDR3aa: CASSSRMGPTDTQYF
CDR3nt: TGTGCCAGCAGCTCGAGGATGGGGCCCACAGATACGCAGTATTTT
d_gene: -
v_gene: TRBV7-7
j_gene: TRBJ2-3
abundance: -

CDR3aa: CASSQLNGYEQYF
CDR3nt: TGTGCCAGCAGCCAACTGAACGGCTACGAGCAGTACTTC
d_gene: -
v_gene: TRBV3-1
j_gene: TRBJ2-7
abundance: -

CDR3aa: CASSSGTGGTGELFF
CDR3nt: TGTGCCAGCAGCTCCGGGACAGGGGGAACCGGGGAGCTGTTTTTT
d_gene: TRBD1
v_gene: TRBV7-2
j_gene: TRBJ2-2
abundance: -

CDR3aa: CASSFDRSGANVLTF
CDR3nt: TGTGCCAGCAGCTTTGACAGATCTGGGGCCAACGTCCTGACTTTC
d_gene: -
v_gene: TRBV5-4
j_gene: TRBJ2-6
abundance: -

CDR3aa: CASGVLVYEQYF
CDR3nt: TGTGCCTCTGGCGTATTGGTCTACGAGCAGTACTTC
d_gene: -
v_gene: TRBV6-2/TRBV6-3
j_gene: TRBJ2-7
abundance: -

CDR3aa: CASSRLGNQPQHF
CDR3nt: TGTGCCAGTAGTCGTCTTGGCAATCAGCCCCAGCATTTT
d_gene: -
v_gene: TRBV19
j_gene: TRBJ1-5
abundance: -

CDR3aa: CSVEEGEPYEQYF
CDR3nt: TGCAGCGTTGAAGAGGGGGAGCCCTACGAGCAGTACTTC
d_gene: -
v_gene: TRBV29-1
j_gene: TRBJ2-7
abundance: -

CDR3aa: CASGLAQPQHF
CDR3nt: TGTGCCAGTGGATTGGCTCAGCCCCAGCATTTT
d_gene: -
v_gene: TRBV19
j_gene: TRBJ1-5
abundance: -

CDR3aa: CASSGMLAEDNEQFF
CDR3nt: TGTGCCAGCAGCGGGATGCTAGCGGAAGACAATGAGCAGTTCTTC
d_gene: TRBD2
v_gene: TRBV7-2
j_gene: TRBJ2-1
abundance: -

CDR3aa: CASSPGTDTQYF
CDR3nt: TGTGCCAGCAGCCCAGGGACAGATACGCAGTATTTT
d_gene: -
v_gene: TRBV7-9
j_gene: TRBJ2-3
abundance: -

CDR3aa: CASSALNRGTEAFF
CDR3nt: TGTGCCAGCAGCGCATTAAACAGGGGGACTGAAGCTTTCTTT
d_gene: TRBD1
v_gene: TRBV9
j_gene: TRBJ1-1
abundance: -

CDR3aa: CAWSSMNTEAFF
CDR3nt: TGTGCCTGGAGTAGCATGAACACTGAAGCTTTCTTT
d_gene: -
v_gene: TRBV30
j_gene: TRBJ1-1
abundance: -

CDR3aa: CASSLERETQYF
CDR3nt: TGTGCCAGCAGCTTAGAGCGGGAGACCCAGTACTTC
d_gene: -
v_gene: TRBV7-2
j_gene: TRBJ2-5
abundance: -

CDR3aa: CATSRDGGEGAFF
CDR3nt: TGTGCCACCAGCAGAGATGGTGGAGAAGGAGCTTTCTTT
d_gene: -
v_gene: TRBV15
j_gene: TRBJ1-1
abundance: -

CDR3aa: CASSFGANSPLHF
CDR3nt: TGTGCCAGCAGTTTTGGTGCCAATTCACCCCTCCACTTT
d_gene: -
v_gene: TRBV12-3/TRBV12-4
j_gene: TRBJ1-6
abundance: -

CDR3aa: CASSLAGQGGYEQYF
CDR3nt: TGTGCCAGCAGCTTGGCGGGACAGGGCGGCTACGAGCAGTACTTC
d_gene: TRBD1
v_gene: TRBV5-6
j_gene: TRBJ2-7
abundance: -

CDR3aa: CASSPITSGQEAFF
CDR3nt: TGCGCCAGCAGCCCTATAACGTCCGGGCAAGAAGCTTTCTTT
d_gene: -
v_gene: TRBV4-3
j_gene: TRBJ1-1
abundance: -

CDR3aa: CASSAGTSAYEQYF
CDR3nt: TGTGCCAGCAGCGCCGGGACTAGCGCCTACGAGCAGTACTTC
d_gene: TRBD2
v_gene: TRBV9
j_gene: TRBJ2-7
abundance: -

CDR3aa: CASSLALTTGDEQFF
CDR3nt: TGTGCCAGCAGTTTAGCGCTGACCACTGGAGATGAGCAGTTCTTC
d_gene: -
v_gene: TRBV12-3/TRBV12-4
j_gene: TRBJ2-1
abundance: -

CDR3aa: CASSLDSSGYEQYF
CDR3nt: TGTGCCAGCAGTCTCGACAGTAGTGGTTACGAGCAGTACTTC
d_gene: -
v_gene: TRBV12-3/TRBV12-4
j_gene: TRBJ2-7
abundance: -

CDR3aa: CATSDPLGVTYEQYF
CDR3nt: TGTGCCACCAGTGACCCGTTGGGAGTTACGTACGAGCAGTACTTC
d_gene: -
v_gene: TRBV24-1
j_gene: TRBJ2-7
abundance: -

CDR3aa: CSVDYNEQFF
CDR3nt: TGCAGCGTGGACTACAATGAGCAGTTCTTC
d_gene: -
v_gene: TRBV29-1
j_gene: TRBJ2-1
abundance: -

CDR3aa: CASSSGLAGLLREQYF
CDR3nt: TGTGCCAGCAGCTCCGGACTAGCGGGTCTACTTCGCGAGCAGTACTTC
d_gene: TRBD2
v_gene: TRBV7-9
j_gene: TRBJ2-7
abundance: -

CDR3aa: CASSPGGGQGTYEQYF
CDR3nt: TGTGCCAGCTCACCCGGGGGCGGCCAGGGTACCTACGAGCAGTACTTC
d_gene: -
v_gene: TRBV18
j_gene: TRBJ2-7
abundance: few

CDR3aa: CASSYGTGEGYEQYF
CDR3nt: TGTGCCAGCAGCTACGGGACAGGGGAAGGCTACGAGCAGTACTTC
d_gene: TRBD1
v_gene: TRBV14
j_gene: TRBJ2-7
abundance: -

CDR3aa: CASSYSEFSNQPQHF
CDR3nt: TGTGCCAGCAGTTACTCGGAGTTTAGCAATCAGCCCCAGCATTTT
d_gene: -
v_gene: TRBV6-2/TRBV6-3
j_gene: TRBJ1-5
abundance: -